The entry that follows covers one TCR beta chain sequence. The protocol was immunoSEQ multiplex PCR, while the TCRdb copy is restricted to in-frame clones and leaves out a portion. The table includes roughly 300,000 clones, roughly 93% detected once. The germline V and J ends were trimmed by 0 bases and 4 bases, with 9 bases remaining between them. The CDR3 has 14 amino acids. CDR1 is SEHNR, CDR2 FQNEAQ, per germline (reference sequence). These data come from a study of blood T cell repertoires in COVID-19. The clonotype was recovered from a woman in her thirties or forties with acute COVID-19. The sequenced material came from PBMCs or T cells enriched from blood (not recorded which). This rearrangement joins TRBV7-9 to TRBJ1-2; TRBD1 might be the D (6 bases). The CDR3 sequence: CASSLAVGAYGYTF. The CDR3 DNA sequence: TGTGCCAGCAGCTTAGCGGTGGGGGCCTATGGCTACACCTTC.